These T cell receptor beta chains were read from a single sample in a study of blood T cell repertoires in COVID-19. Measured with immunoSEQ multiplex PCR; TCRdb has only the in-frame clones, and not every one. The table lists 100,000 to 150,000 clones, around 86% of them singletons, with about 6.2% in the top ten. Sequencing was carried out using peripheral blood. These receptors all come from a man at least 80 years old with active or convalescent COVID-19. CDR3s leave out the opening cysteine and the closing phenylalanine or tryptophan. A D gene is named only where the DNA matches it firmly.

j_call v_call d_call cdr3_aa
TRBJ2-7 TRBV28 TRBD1 ASRGDRESSYEQY
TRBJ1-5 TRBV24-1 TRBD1 ATSDHRGQEDQPQH
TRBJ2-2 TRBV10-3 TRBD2 AISETGLATGELF
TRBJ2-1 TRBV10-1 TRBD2 ASSGTSGMNEQF
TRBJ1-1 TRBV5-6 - ASSTAGIDTEAF
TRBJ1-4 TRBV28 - ASSRRLGTNEKLF
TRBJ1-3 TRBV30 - AWSANLGGTIY
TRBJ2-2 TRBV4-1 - ASSQDPGITGELF
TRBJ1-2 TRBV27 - ASSLFPKYGYT
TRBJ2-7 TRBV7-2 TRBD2 ASSFSNSGGSYEQY
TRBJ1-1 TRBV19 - ASLQDYFYGEAF
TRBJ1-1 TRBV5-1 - ASSRGSGNTEAF
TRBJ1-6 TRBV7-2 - ASSPKSGYGYNSPLH
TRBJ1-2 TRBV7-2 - ASSLVAGGVHGYT
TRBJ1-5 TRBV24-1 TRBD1 ATSDPGQGNQPQH
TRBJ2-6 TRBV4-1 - ASSQDQGSGANVLT
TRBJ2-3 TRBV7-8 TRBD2 ASCNSGSSTDTQY
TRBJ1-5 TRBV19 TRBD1 ASSIVNRGRYQPQH
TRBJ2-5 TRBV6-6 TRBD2 ASSKGLAKETQY
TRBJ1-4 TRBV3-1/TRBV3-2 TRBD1 ASSQESASNRGRREKLF
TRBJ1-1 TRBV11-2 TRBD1 ASKDQGATGAF
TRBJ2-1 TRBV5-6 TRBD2 ASSRDPREYEQF
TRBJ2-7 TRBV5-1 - ASVSPHPRVHYEQY